These 3 T cell receptor beta chains were sequenced from one sample in a study of OX40 agonist ivuxolimab in advanced cancers. Clones were sequenced by immunoSEQ multiplex PCR, and TCRdb holds only the in-frame ones, with some missing. The table records more than 50,000 clones, roughly 84% of them present only once. The sequencing here drew on CD4+ or CD8+ T cells sorted from blood, taken in a trial of the OX40 agonist ivuxolimab. The receptor set was obtained from an adult with an advanced solid tumor such as melanoma, head and neck, liver or kidney cancer.

This chain uses TRBV19 with TRBJ2-1, with 8 nucleotides matching TRBD2. Germline CDR1 reads LNHDA; CDR2 reads SQIVND (reference sequence). Unmatched junction bases numbered 10, after V lost 3 bases and J lost 9 bases. The CDR3 is 15 residues long. The CDR3 sequence: CASSMKGLAMAEQFF. The CDR3 nucleotides read TGTGCCAGTAGTATGAAAGGACTAGCCATGGCTGAGCAGTTCTTC.

The chain employs TRBV7-9 and TRBJ2-5; a possible D gene is TRBD2 (6 bases). Germline CDR1 and CDR2: SEHNR and FQNEAQ (reference sequence). There are 14 residues in the CDR3. The V gene lost 2 bases and the J gene lost 3 bases, with 10 bases spanning the gap. Here the CDR3 DNA reads TGTGCCAGCAGCTTACGGGGGTATAAAGAGACCCAGTACTTC. This sequence encodes CASSLRGYKETQYF.

This clone was detected once. The chain links TRBV5-1 to TRBJ2-3; D gene unclear. Germline-derived CDR1 and CDR2 are SGHRS and YFSETQ. This CDR3 contains 14 residues. The V gene lost 2 bases and the J gene lost 9 bases, with 16 bases spanning the gap. The CDR3 sequence is CASSLRLKSGTQYF. The CDR3 region has the DNA TGCGCCAGCAGCTTACGGCTCAAATCGGGCACGCAGTATTTT.